This T cell receptor (beta chain) was obtained from a study of early stage breast cancer tumors. General study points: Compared with adjacent normal breast, tumors showed about 2.5-fold denser, more clonal T cells.

Generated by immunoSEQ multiplex PCR, the TCRdb table keeps only in-frame clones and is missing some. The repertoire includes more than 8,500 clones, roughly 70% of them detected once, and roughly 7% sits in the top ten. In germline, CDR1 is SQVTM, CDR2 ANQGSEA. This CDR3 has 16 amino acids. The V gene lost 6 bases and the J gene lost 2 bases, with 19 bases spanning the gap. Roughly 18-55 mg of tissue was diced for each tumor. This clone turned up a few times. What it recognizes is unknown. Material for sequencing was breast tumor tissue. The sequence was obtained from a person aged 50-59 years with breast cancer. The J gene is TRBJ2-2, the V gene TRBV29-1, with a tentative D call TRBD2 (5 bases). CDR3 DNA sequence: TGCAGCGTCATTGAAGACCGCACTAGTAACACCGGGGAGCTGTTTTTT. Translating gives CSVIEDRTSNTGELFF.